These 6 T cell receptor delta chains share one sample of origin, sequenced in a study of Vδ1+ human thymocytes. General study points: Thymic TRG and TRD repertoires appeared highly polyclonal, with Gaussian CDR3 length distributions.

Sequences come from RNA converted to cDNA by reverse transcription. Multiplex PCR used pooled V-gene forward primers and a constant-region reverse primer to amplify CDR3s. TCRdb reprocessed the multiplex PCR reads through CATT. The data contain 50,000 to 75,000 delta-chain clones, roughly 16% of them singletons. These TCRs are of unknown antigen specificity. Sequenced material: Vdelta1+ gamma-delta thymocytes from the thymus. Subset specified: FACS-sorted CD3+ TCRalphabeta- TCRVdelta1+ TCRVdelta2- thymocytes. The source of these receptors is a girl under three years old who had congenital heart surgery.

The rearrangement links TRDV1 to TRDJ1; D perhaps matches TRDD3 (6 bases). Trimming stripped 3 bases from V and 4 bases from J, with 15 bases between. The CDR3 consists of 15 residues. CDR1 TSWWSYY and CDR2 QGS come from the germline V gene. The DNA for the CDR3 is TGTGCTCTTGGGGATCTGCCGGGGGACTGCGATAAACTCATCTTT. It codes for CALGDLPGDCDKLIF.

This clone came up a few times. V and J are TRDV1 and TRDJ1; 9 bases map to TRDD3. The CDR3 is 19 residues long. V shed 2 bases, J shed 4 bases, and the junction held 17 bases outside the gene matches. Germline V gives CDR1 TSWWSYY, CDR2 QGS. CDR3 sequence: CALGEKLPVWGMEGDKLIF. The CDR3, as DNA: TGTGCTCTTGGGGAAAAACTCCCCGTCTGGGGGATGGAAGGCGATAAACTCATCTTT.

V and J are TRDV1 and TRDJ1; 9 nucleotides align to TRDD3. V shed 0 bases, J shed 0 bases, and the junction held 17 bases outside the gene matches. CDR1 TSWWSYY and CDR2 QGS come from the germline V gene. The CDR3 is 21 residues long. The CDR3 loop reads CALGELPAHWGKTLYTDKLIF. The CDR3 DNA reads as TGTGCTCTTGGGGAACTGCCCGCTCACTGGGGGAAAACACTATACACCGATAAACTCATCTTT.

V and J are TRDV1 and TRDJ1; 8 nucleotides line up with TRDD3. After removal of 1 base from V and 1 base from J, the junction contained 8 bases not matched to a gene. CDR3 length: 17 residues. Germline-derived CDR1 and CDR2 are TSWWSYY and QGS. CDR3 in DNA: TGTGCTCTTGGGGAACGGATGGGGGATTCTTGCACCGATAAACTCATCTTT. It is translated as CALGERMGDSCTDKLIF.

This clone was counted a few times. The rearrangement links TRDV1 to TRDJ1, with 11 bases lining up with TRDD3. CDR3 size: 19 residues. With V trimmed by 0 bases and J by 2 bases, 11 bases remained unmatched. Germline-derived CDR1 and CDR2 are TSWWSYY and QGS. The CDR3 nucleotides read TGTGCTCTTGGGGAACTTCTTCCACTGGGGGATAGTTCTACCGATAAACTCATCTTT. Encoded protein: CALGELLPLGDSSTDKLIF.

This clone was seen a few times. The rearrangement uses TRDV1 and TRDJ1; 9 nucleotides match TRDD3. This CDR3 contains 25 residues. Trimming took 1 base from V and 0 from J; bases not matched to a gene: 30. The germline CDR1 and CDR2 sequences are TSWWSYY and QGS. CDR3 DNA: TGTGCTCTTGGGGAACCTTCGGCCTTCCTGGACTCGGGGGATACCGCTCGGGGGTACACCGATAAACTCATCTTT. Amino acids: CALGEPSAFLDSGDTARGYTDKLIF.